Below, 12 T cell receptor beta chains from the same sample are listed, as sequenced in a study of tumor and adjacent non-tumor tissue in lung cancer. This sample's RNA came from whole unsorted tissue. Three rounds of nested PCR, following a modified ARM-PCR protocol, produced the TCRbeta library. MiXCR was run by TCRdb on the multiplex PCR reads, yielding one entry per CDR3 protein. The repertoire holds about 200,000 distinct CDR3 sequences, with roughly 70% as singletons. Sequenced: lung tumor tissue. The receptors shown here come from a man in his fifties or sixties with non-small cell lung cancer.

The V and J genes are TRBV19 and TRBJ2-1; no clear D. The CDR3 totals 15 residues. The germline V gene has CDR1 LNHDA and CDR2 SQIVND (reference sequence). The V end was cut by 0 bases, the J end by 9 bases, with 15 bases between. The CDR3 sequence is CASSIDLWARPEQFF. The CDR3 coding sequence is TGTGCCAGTAGTATAGATCTATGGGCTAGGCCTGAGCAGTTCTTC.

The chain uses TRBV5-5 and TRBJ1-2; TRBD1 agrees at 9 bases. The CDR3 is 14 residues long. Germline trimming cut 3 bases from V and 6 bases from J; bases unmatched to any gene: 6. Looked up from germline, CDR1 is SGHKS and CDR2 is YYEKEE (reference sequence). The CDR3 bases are TGTGCCAGCAGCTCAGGGACAGGGTGGGATGGCTACACCTTC. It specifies CASSSGTGWDGYTF.

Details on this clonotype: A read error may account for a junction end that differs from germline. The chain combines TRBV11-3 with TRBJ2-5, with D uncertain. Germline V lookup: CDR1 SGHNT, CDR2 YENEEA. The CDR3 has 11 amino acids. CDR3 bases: TGTGTCAGCAACTTCTTGGAGACCCAGTACTTC. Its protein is CVSNFLETQYF.

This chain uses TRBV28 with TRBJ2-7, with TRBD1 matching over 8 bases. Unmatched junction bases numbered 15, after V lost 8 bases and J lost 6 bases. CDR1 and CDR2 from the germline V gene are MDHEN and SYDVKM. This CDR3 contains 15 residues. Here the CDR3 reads CASGGTGVSLGEQYF. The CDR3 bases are TGTGCCAGCGGCGGGACAGGCGTTAGTCTGGGCGAGCAGTACTTC.

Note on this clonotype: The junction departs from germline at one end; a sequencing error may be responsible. Here the CDR3 DNA reads TGTGCCAGCAGTCTTGGACTAGCGGAGAGCACAGATACGCAGAATTTT. Protein: CASSLGLAESTDTQNF. The V and J genes are TRBV11-3 and TRBJ2-3, with 10 bases identical to TRBD2. Germline V CDR1 and CDR2: SGHNT, YENEEA. The CDR3 contains 16 residues.

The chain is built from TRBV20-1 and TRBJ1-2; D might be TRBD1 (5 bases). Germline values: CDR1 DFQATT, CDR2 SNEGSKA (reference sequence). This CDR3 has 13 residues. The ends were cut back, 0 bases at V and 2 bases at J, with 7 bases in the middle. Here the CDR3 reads CSAREGQNYGYTF. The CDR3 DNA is TGCAGTGCTAGAGAGGGGCAAAACTATGGCTACACCTTC.

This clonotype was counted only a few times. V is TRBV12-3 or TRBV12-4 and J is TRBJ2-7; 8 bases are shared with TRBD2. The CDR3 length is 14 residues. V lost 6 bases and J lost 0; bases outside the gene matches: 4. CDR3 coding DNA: TGTGCCAGCAGGAATAGCGGGATCTCCTACGAGCAGTACTTC. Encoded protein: CASRNSGISYEQYF.

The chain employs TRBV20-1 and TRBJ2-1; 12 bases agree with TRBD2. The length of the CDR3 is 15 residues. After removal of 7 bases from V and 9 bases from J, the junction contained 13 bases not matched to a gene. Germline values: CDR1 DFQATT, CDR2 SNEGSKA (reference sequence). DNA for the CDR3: TGCAGTGTCCCAGAGCTCACTAGCGGGGGGATTGAGCAGTTCTTC. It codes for CSVPELTSGGIEQFF.

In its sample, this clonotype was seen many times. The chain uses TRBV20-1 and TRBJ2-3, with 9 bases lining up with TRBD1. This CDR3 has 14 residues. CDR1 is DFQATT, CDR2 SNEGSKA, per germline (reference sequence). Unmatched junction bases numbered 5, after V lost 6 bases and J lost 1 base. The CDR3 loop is CSAVDRGGTDTQYF. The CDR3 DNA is TGCAGTGCCGTTGACAGGGGGGGCACAGATACGCAGTATTTT.

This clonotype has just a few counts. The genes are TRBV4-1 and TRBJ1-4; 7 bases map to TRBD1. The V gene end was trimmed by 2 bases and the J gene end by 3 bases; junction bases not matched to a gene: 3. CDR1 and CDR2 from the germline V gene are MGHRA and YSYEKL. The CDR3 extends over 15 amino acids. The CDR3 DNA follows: TGCGCCAGCAGCCAAATACAGGGGTCTAATGAAAAACTGTTTTTT. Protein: CASSQIQGSNEKLFF.

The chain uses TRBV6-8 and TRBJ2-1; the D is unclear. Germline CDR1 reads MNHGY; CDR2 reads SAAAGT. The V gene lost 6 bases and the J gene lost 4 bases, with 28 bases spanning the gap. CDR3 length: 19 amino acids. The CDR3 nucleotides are TGTGCCAGCAGCCATACCCGACTTAGGAGTGAGAGCTCGTACAATGAGCAGTTCTTC. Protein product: CASSHTRLRSESSYNEQFF.

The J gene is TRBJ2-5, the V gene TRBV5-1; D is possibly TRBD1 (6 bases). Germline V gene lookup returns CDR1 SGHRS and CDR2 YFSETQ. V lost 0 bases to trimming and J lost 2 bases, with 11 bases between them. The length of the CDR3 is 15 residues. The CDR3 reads CASSLGGPAQETQYF. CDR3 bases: TGCGCCAGCAGCTTGGGGGGGCCTGCTCAAGAGACCCAGTACTTC.